This TCR beta chain is from a study of sequential checkpoint blockade in melanoma. Study-level background: Arm A got nivolumab then ipilimumab; arm B the reverse, 1:1.

Specified treatment: randomized to nivolumab then ipilimumab (arm A) or the reverse (arm B). No patient had prior DNA-damaging chemotherapy. Some clones are missing from TCRdb's copy, which holds only in-frame ones; the method was immunoSEQ multiplex PCR. The profile covers 35,000 to 45,000 clones, with about 83% appearing a single time and roughly 6% taken by the ten largest. Trimming shortened V by 6 bases and J by 3 bases, and 20 bases separated the two germline ends. This CDR3 comprises 17 residues. Germline V lookup: CDR1 MNHEY, CDR2 SMNVEV (reference sequence). The TCR originated in a human donor with melanoma. The sequencing here drew on CD8+ T cells sorted from blood (inferred from file names), taken from a patient given nivolumab and ipilimumab in sequence. The chain is built from TRBV27 and TRBJ2-2; possible D gene TRBD2, 6 bases. CDR3 region: CASSRENSGPYTGELFF. CDR3 sequence (DNA): TGTGCCAGCAGCCGAGAAAATAGCGGACCATACACCGGGGAGCTGTTTTTT.